This TCR beta chain was sequenced during a study of regulatory T cells in long-lasting Graves disease. Study background: Graves' patients (newly diagnosed) had been on antithyroid drugs under 3 months.

iRepertoire HTBI primers and Arm-PCR of CDR3 regions built TCR beta libraries. MiXCR, run by TCRdb on the multiplex PCR reads, gives a single entry per CDR3 protein. The table records 360,000 or so distinct CDR3 sequences, roughly 17% of them present only once. This clonotype was counted many times. Time point defined: newly diagnosed GD, antithyroid drugs for less than 3 months. PBMC RNA was the source of the TCR library. The CDR3 extends over 14 amino acids. After removal of 4 bases from V and 3 bases from J, the junction contained 2 bases not matched to a gene. Germline-derived CDR1 and CDR2 are SGHNT and YENEEA. A further study also used this sample, focusing on T cells in Graves' hyperthyroidism and ophthalmopathy.

The genes are TRBV11-3 and TRBJ2-5, with 10 nucleotides matching TRBD2. The receptor comes from a woman aged 18-29 years with Graves disease. Here the sequenced sample was peripheral blood mononuclear cells (PBMCs), taken at new diagnosis, from a patient treated with antithyroid drugs. CDR3 sequence (DNA): TGTGCCAGCAGCTCCGGACTAGCGGAAGAGACCCAGTACTTC. Translation gives CASSSGLAEETQYF.